This T cell receptor (beta chain) was obtained from a study of blood T cell repertoires in COVID-19. Study in general: The origin of the acute and convalescent COVID-19 samples was the United States, Italy and Spain.

Original data processing: Amplification from reference gene primers served as the basis for estimated nucleated cell counts. Using immunoSEQ multiplex PCR, the repertoire was profiled, and TCRdb retains in-frame clones only, with some absent. V and J calls and clone size follow that table, whereas D and trimming were derived from the DNA. The data show more than 250,000 clones, with around 88% seen just once and around 1.5% held by the top ten. The CDR3 length is 15 residues. Germline V gene lookup returns CDR1 SGHRS and CDR2 YFSETQ. V dropped 5 bases and J dropped 2 bases, with 13 bases sitting between them. This clone has only one observation.

The sequence derives from a woman between 45 and 60 years old with acute or convalescent COVID-19. This rearrangement joins TRBV5-1 to TRBJ1-4, with D possibly being TRBD1 (5 bases). Sample: peripheral blood. The CDR3 here is CASSPTAPTNEKLFF. CDR3 DNA: TGCGCCAGCAGTCCGACAGCCCCCACTAATGAAAAACTGTTTTTT.